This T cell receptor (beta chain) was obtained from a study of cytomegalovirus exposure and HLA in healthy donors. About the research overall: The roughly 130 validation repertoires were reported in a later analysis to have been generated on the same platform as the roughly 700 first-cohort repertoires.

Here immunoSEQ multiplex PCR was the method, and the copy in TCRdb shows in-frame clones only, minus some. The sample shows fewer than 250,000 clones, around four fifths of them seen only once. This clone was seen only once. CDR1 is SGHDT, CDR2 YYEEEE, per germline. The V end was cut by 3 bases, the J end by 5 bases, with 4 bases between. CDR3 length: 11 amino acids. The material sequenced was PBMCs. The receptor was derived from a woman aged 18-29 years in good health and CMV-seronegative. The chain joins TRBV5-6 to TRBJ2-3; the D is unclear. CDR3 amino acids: CASSYRDTQYF. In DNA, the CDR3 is TGTGCCAGCAGCTATAGAGATACGCAGTATTTT. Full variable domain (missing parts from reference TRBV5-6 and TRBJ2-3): DAGVTQSPTHLIKTRGQQVTLRCSPKSGHDTVSWYQQALGQGPQFIFQYYEEEERQRGNFPDRFSGHQFPNYSSELNVNALLLGDSALYLCASSYRDTQYFGPGTRLTVL.